The following is a T cell receptor (beta chain) sequence with its context. Its antigen is unknown. Through 5' RACE with UMI labels, the TRB cDNA libraries were prepared. TCRdb reprocessed the 5' RACE reads, with one entry per CDR3 protein and no DNA. The table gives roughly 39,000 distinct CDR3 sequences; the top ten clones make up roughly a tenth of it. The sample is drawn from a study of CXCR3-negative and CXCR3-positive naive CD8 T cells. Study findings and constraints: CXCR3 expression partially decreased after cryopreservation; most assays used fresh PBMCs.

Source material: memory CD8+ T cells from blood. This receptor was identified in a human donor in good health. Some clones in this sample may be carry-over from other donors' samples.

Here the CDR3 reads CASSLLGTGTAYEQYF. The gene calls are TRBV7-9 and TRBJ2-7; TCRdb's D call of TRBD1 is untestable without DNA. The CDR3 covers 16 residues. Germline V lookup: CDR1 SEHNR, CDR2 FQNEAQ (reference sequence).